This is a list of T cell receptor beta chains from one sample in a study of regulatory T cells in long-lasting Graves disease. Using its own MiXCR run on the multiplex PCR reads, TCRdb lists one record per CDR3 protein. Of approximately 350,000 distinct CDR3 sequences listed, roughly 12% are singletons. These sequences were also reported in another study, on T cells in Graves' hyperthyroidism and ophthalmopathy.

The sequencing used peripheral blood mononuclear cells (PBMCs), collected at new diagnosis, from a patient treated with antithyroid drugs. These receptor sequences come from a woman aged 18-29 years with Graves disease. CDR3s leave out the opening cysteine and the closing phenylalanine or tryptophan.

J	V	CDR3
TRBJ2-4	TRBV20-1	SAMSGAGVVQY
TRBJ2-5	TRBV5-8	ASSFRESQY
TRBJ1-1	TRBV10-3	AISEVTAEAF
TRBJ2-2	TRBV4-1	ASSQDGPGTGELF
TRBJ1-5	TRBV6-1	ASTPQQDSNQPQH
TRBJ2-1	TRBV9	ASSVAARDEQF
TRBJ2-5	TRBV12-3/TRBV12-4	ASSPGRGRSETQY
TRBJ2-5	TRBV5-5	ASSLASGDQGETQY
TRBJ2-7	TRBV10-3	AISESDYEQY
TRBJ2-3	TRBV18	ASSRGLAGADTQY
TRBJ2-3	TRBV14	ASSQLQANPSTDTQY
TRBJ2-2	TRBV10-3	ATAPGPPSNTGELF
TRBJ2-5	TRBV18	ASSPSGGRLGQETQY
TRBJ2-3	TRBV4-1	ASSQVWTGGITDTQY
TRBJ1-5	TRBV3-1	ASSQGLGRGRRYDQPQH